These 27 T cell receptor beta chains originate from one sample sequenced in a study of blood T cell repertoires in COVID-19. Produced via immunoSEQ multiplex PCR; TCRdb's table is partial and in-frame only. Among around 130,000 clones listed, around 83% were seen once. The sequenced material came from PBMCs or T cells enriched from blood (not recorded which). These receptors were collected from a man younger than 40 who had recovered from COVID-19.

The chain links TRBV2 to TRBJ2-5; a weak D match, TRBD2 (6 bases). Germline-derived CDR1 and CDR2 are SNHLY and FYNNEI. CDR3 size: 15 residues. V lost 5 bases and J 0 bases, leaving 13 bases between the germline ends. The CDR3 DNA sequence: TGTGCCAGCAGTAGCTCGGCGGGGAACCAAGAGACCCAGTACTTC. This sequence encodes CASSSSAGNQETQYF.

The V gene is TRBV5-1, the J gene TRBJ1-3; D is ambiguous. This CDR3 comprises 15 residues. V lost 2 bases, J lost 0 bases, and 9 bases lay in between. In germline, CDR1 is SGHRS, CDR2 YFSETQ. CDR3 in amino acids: CASSFGRDSGNTIYF. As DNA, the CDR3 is TGCGCCAGCAGCTTCGGACGGGACTCTGGAAACACCATATATTTT.

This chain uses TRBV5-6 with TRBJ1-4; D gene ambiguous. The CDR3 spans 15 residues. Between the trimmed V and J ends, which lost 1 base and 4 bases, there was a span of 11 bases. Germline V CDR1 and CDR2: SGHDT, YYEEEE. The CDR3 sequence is CASSLTEGVNEKLFF. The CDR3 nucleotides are TGTGCCAGCAGCTTGACGGAGGGCGTTAATGAAAAACTGTTTTTT.

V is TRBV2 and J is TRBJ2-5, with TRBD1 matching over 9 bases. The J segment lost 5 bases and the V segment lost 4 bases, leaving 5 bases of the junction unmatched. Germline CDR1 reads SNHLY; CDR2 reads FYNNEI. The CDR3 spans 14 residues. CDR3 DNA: TGTGCCAGCAGTGCCGGGACAGGGATGGAGACCCAGTACTTC. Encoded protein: CASSAGTGMETQYF.

CDR3 in amino acids: CASSYGEGGAFF. Here the CDR3 DNA reads TGTGCCAGCAGTTACGGGGAGGGAGGAGCTTTCTTT. J is TRBJ1-1 and V is TRBV6-6; no clear D. This CDR3 has 12 residues. Germline lookup yields CDR1 MNHNY and CDR2 SVGAGI (reference sequence). V was shortened by 2 bases and J by 10 bases, with 11 bases between the two germline ends.

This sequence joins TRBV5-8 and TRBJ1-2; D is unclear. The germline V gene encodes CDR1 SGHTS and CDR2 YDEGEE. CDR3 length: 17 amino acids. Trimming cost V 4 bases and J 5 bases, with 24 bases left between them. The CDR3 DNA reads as TGTGCCAGCAGCCCCCAAGGAACTAGCCCTAGAAAGTATGGCTACACCTTC. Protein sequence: CASSPQGTSPRKYGYTF.

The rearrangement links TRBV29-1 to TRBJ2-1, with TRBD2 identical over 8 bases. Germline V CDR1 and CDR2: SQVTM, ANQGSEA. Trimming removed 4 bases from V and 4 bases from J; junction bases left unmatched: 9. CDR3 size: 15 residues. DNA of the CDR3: TGCAGCGTTGTGGGCCCGGGACTAGTTTACAATGAGCAGTTCTTC. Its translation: CSVVGPGLVYNEQFF.

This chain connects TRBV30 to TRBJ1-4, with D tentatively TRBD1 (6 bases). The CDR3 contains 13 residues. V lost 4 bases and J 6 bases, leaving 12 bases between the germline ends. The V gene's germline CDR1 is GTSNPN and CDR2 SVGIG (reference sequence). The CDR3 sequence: CAWNRGGDEKLFF. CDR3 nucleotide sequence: TGTGCCTGGAATCGGGGGGGCGATGAAAAACTGTTTTTT.

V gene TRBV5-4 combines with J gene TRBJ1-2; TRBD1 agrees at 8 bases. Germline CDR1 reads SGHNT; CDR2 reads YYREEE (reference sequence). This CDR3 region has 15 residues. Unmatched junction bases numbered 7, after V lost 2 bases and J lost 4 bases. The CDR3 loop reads CASSFTWTGSYGYTF. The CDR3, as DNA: TGTGCCAGCAGCTTCACCTGGACAGGGTCCTATGGCTACACCTTC.

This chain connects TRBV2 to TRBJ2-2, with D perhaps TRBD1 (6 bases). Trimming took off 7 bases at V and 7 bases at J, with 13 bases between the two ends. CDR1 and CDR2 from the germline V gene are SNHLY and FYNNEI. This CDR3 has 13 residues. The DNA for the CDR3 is TGTGCCAGCACATCACAGGGAGACGGGGAGCTGTTTTTT. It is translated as CASTSQGDGELFF. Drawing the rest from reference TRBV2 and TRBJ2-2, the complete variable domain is EPEVTQTPSHQVTQMGQEVILRCVPISNHLYFYWYRQILGQKVEFLVSFYNNEISEKSEIFDDQFSVERPDGSNFTLKIRSTKLEDSAMYFCASTSQGDGELFFGEGSRLTVL.

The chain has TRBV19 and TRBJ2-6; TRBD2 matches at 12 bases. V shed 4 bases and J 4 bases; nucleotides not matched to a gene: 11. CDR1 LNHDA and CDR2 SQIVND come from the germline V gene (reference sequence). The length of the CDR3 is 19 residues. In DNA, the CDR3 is TGTGCCAGTAGTACTAGCGGGAGGGCGGACTTGGGCGGGGCCAACGTCCTGACTTTC. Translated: CASSTSGRADLGGANVLTF.

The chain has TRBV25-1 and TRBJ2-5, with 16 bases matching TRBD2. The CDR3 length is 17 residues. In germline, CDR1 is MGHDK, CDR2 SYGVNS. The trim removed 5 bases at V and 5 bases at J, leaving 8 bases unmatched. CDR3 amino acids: CASSFPGLAGGWETQYF. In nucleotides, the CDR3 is TGTGCCAGCAGTTTCCCGGGACTAGCGGGGGGGTGGGAGACCCAGTACTTC.

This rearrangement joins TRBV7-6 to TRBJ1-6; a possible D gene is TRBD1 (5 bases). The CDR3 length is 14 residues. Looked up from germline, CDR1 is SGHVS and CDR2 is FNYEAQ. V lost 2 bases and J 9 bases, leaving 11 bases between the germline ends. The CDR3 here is CASSLQGKGSPLHF. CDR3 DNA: TGTGCCAGCAGCTTACAGGGTAAAGGTTCACCCCTCCACTTT.

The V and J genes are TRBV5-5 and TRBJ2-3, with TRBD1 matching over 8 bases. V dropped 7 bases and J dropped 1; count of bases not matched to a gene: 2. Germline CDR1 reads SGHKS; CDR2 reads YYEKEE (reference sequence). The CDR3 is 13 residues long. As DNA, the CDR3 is TGTGCCAGCTCGACAGGGGGCACAGATACGCAGTATTTT. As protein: CASSTGGTDTQYF.

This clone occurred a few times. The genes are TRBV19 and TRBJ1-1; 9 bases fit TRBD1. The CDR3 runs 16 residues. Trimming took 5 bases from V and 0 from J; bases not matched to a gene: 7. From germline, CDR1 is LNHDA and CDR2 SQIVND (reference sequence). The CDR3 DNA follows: TGTGCCAGTAGTCTGAGGACAGGGGTATTGAACACTGAAGCTTTCTTT. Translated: CASSLRTGVLNTEAFF.

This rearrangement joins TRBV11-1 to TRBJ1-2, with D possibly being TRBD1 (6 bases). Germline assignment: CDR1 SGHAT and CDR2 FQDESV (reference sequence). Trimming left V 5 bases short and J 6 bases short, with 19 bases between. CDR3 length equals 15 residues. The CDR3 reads CASSKTSGAADGYTF. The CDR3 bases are TGTGCCAGCAGCAAAACCTCAGGGGCGGCGGATGGCTACACCTTC. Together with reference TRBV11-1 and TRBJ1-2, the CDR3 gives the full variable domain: EAEVAQSPRYKITEKSQAVAFWCDPISGHATLYWYRQILGQGPELLVQFQDESVVDDSQLPKDRFSAERLKGVDSTLKIQPAELGDSAMYLCASSKTSGAADGYTFGSGTRLTVV.

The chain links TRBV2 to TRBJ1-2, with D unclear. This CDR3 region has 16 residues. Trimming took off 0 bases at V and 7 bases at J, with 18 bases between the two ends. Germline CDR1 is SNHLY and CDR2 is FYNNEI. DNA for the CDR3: TGTGCCAGCAGTGAAGCATACGCGGCCGCTGTGATTGGCTACACCTTC. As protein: CASSEAYAAAVIGYTF.

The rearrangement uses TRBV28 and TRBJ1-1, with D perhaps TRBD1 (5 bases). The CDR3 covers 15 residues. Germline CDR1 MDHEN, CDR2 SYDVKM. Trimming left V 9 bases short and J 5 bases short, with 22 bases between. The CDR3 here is CASREAGFPSTEAFF. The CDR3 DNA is TGTGCCAGTAGAGAAGCAGGGTTTCCCTCAACTGAAGCTTTCTTT.

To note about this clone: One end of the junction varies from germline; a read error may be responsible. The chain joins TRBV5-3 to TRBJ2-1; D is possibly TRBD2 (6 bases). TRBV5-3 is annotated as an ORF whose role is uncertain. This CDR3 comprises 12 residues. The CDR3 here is CVRSKGLPAQFF. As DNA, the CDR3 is TGTGTCAGAAGCAAGGGACTTCCGGCGCAGTTCTTC.

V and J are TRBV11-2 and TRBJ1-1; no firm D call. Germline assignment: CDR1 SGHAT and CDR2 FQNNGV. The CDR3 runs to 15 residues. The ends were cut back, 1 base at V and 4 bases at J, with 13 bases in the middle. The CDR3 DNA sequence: TGTGCCAGCAGCTTAGGTGCGGGATCGGGCACTGAAGCTTTCTTT. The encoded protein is CASSLGAGSGTEAFF.

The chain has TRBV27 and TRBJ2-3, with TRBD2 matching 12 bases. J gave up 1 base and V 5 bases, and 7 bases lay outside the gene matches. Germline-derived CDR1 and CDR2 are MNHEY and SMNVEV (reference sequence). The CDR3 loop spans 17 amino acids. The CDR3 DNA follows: TGTGCCAGCAGTAGAGAATGGACTAGCGGGGGCACAGATACGCAGTATTTT. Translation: CASSREWTSGGTDTQYF.

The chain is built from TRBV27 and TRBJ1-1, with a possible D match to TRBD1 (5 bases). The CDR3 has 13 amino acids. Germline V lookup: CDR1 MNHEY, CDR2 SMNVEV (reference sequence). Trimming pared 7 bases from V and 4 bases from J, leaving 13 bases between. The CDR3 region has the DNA TGTGCCAGCACCGCTCTCGACAGCACTGAAGCTTTCTTT. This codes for CASTALDSTEAFF.

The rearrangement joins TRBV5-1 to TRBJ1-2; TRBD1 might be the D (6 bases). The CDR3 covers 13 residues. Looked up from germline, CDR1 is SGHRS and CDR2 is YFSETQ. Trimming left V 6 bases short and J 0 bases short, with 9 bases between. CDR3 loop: CASTTGTNYGYTF. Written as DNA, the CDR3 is TGCGCCAGCACAACAGGGACTAACTATGGCTACACCTTC.

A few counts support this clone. The CDR3 DNA follows: TGTGCCAGCAGACAGACAGGGGTCGGAGGCTACACCTTC. It is translated as CASRQTGVGGYTF. This sequence joins TRBV7-9 and TRBJ1-2; 8 positions match TRBD1. Germline V lookup: CDR1 SEHNR, CDR2 FQNEAQ (reference sequence). CDR3 length: 13 amino acids. V lost 6 bases and J lost 8; bases outside the gene matches: 8.

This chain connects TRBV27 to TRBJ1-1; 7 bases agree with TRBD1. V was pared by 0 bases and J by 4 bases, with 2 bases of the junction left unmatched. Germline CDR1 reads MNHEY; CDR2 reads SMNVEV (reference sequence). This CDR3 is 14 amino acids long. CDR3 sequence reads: CASSLSQGVTEAFF. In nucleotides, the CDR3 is TGTGCCAGCAGTTTATCCCAGGGGGTCACTGAAGCTTTCTTT.

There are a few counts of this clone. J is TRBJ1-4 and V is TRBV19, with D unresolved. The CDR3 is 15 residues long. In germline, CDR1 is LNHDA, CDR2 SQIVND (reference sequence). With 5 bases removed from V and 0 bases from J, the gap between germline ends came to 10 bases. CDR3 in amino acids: CASSLTASTNEKLFF. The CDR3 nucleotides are TGTGCCAGTAGTTTGACTGCATCAACTAATGAAAAACTGTTTTTT. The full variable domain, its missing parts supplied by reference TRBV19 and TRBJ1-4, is DGGITQSPKYLFRKEGQNVTLSCEQNLNHDAMYWYRQDPGQGLRLIYYSQIVNDFQKGDIAEGYSVSREKKESFPLTVTSAQKNPTAFYLCASSLTASTNEKLFFGSGTQLSVL.

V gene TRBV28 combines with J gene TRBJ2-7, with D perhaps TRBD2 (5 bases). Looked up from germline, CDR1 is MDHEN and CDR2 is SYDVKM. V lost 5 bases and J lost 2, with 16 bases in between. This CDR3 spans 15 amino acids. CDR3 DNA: TGTGCCAGCAGTAGACGGACTCAATTAACCTACGAGCAGTACTTC. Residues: CASSRRTQLTYEQYF.